This is a list of T cell receptor beta chains from one sample in a study of blood T cell repertoires in COVID-19. TCRdb's table, derived via immunoSEQ multiplex PCR, lists solely in-frame clones and lacks some. Of hundreds of thousands of clones listed, roughly 85% are singletons. Sequencing input: PBMCs or T cells enriched from blood (not recorded which). These receptor sequences come from a woman aged 40 to 50 who had been exposed to COVID-19. CDR3s leave out the opening cysteine and the closing phenylalanine or tryptophan. Each record gives: V gene, J gene, CDR3 protein.

TRBV5-4	TRBJ2-1	ASSLIADSYNEQF
TRBV2	TRBJ1-3	ASSASGRGRNTIY
TRBV6-2/TRBV6-3	TRBJ2-6	ASSRSATGANVLT
TRBV6-2/TRBV6-3	TRBJ2-5	ASSSRSGGPPETQY
TRBV7-9	TRBJ1-1	ASSQSGQNTEAF
TRBV2	TRBJ1-1	ATRTELNTEAF
TRBV7-2	TRBJ1-1	ASSFGGDTEAF
TRBV6-6	TRBJ1-5	ASSYPPYQH
TRBV3-1/TRBV3-2	TRBJ2-3	ASSRTTGGRTDTQY
TRBV25-1	TRBJ1-6	ASSERRGDSPLH
TRBV28	TRBJ2-5	ASSLAGAQETQY
TRBV5-1	TRBJ1-3	ASSSDRGVNTIY
TRBV27	TRBJ2-5	ASSPNPGLGGETQY
TRBV7-9	TRBJ1-2	ASSLEGKGGYT
TRBV5-1	TRBJ1-3	ASSTGTGGSGNTIY
TRBV5-6	TRBJ1-1	ASSLGQTEAF
TRBV27	TRBJ1-5	ASRTRSNQPQH
TRBV7-9	TRBJ1-4	ASSLASGRPNEKLF
TRBV19	TRBJ2-7	ASSIASGFRAYEQY
TRBV19	TRBJ2-3	ASSLAGGPPTDTQY
TRBV5-5	TRBJ2-4	ASSRGDRGNIQY
TRBV2	TRBJ1-1	ASSLQGQANTEAF
TRBV19	TRBJ2-1	ASRADYPYNEQF
TRBV27	TRBJ2-5	ASSFLLSETQY
TRBV2	TRBJ2-1	ASSERAGVTYNEQF
TRBV3-1/TRBV3-2	TRBJ2-2	ASSQNSGVGELF
TRBV9	TRBJ1-3	ASSERVRDSGNTIY
TRBV5-8	TRBJ2-2	ASSPRLLTGELF
TRBV4-1	TRBJ1-3	ASSLLGTSGNTIY
TRBV19	TRBJ1-1	ASSLQKGANTEAF
TRBV7-6	TRBJ1-4	ASSLVWGRRGPTNEKLF
TRBV12-3/TRBV12-4	TRBJ1-1	ASSFTRDTEAF
TRBV28	TRBJ2-2	ASSLGALAGVAGELF